One sample yielded the 2 T cell receptor beta chains listed below, sequenced in a study of technical replicates of blood from a few donors. Here immunoSEQ multiplex PCR was the method, and the copy in TCRdb shows in-frame clones only, minus some. Of 55,000 to 80,000 clones in the sample, 92% are singletons; the top ten hold under 0.45%. Sequenced: T cells isolated from PBMCs. These receptors came from a human donor in good health.

This chain uses TRBV6-1 with TRBJ1-1; no firm D call. The CDR3 runs to 16 residues. Trimming removed 2 bases from V and 3 bases from J, with 16 bases in between. Germline CDR1 reads MNHNS; CDR2 reads SASEGT. The CDR3 reads CASSELWEEEDTEAFF. The CDR3 DNA reads as TGTGCCAGCAGTGAACTCTGGGAGGAGGAGGACACTGAAGCTTTCTTT.

The J gene is TRBJ2-1, the V gene TRBV4-1; 14 bases are a match to TRBD2. The length of the CDR3 is 19 residues. Losses at the gene ends were 4 bases for V and 6 bases for J; bases not matched to a gene: 14. Germline V lookup: CDR1 MGHRA, CDR2 YSYEKL. The CDR3 bases are TGCGCCAGCAGCCTCTTGGGACTAGCGGGAGACAGAGTAGGCAATGAGCAGTTCTTC. This sequence encodes CASSLLGLAGDRVGNEQFF.